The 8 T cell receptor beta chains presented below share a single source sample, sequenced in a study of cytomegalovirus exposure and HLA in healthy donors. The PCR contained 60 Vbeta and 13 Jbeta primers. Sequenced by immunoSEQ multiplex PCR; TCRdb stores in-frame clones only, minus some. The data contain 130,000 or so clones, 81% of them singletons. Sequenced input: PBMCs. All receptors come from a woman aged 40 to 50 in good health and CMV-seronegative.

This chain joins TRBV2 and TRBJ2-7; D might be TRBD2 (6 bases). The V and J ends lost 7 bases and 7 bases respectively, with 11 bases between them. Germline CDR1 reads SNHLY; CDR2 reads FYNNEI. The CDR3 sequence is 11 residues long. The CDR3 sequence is CASILAGEQYF. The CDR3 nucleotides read TGTGCCAGCATTCTGGCGGGGGAGCAGTACTTC.

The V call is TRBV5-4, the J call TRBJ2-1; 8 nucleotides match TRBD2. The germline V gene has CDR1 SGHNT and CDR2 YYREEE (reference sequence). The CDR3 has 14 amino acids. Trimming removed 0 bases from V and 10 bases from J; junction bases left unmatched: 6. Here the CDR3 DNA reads TGTGCCAGCAGCTTGGGGATAGCGGGACCCGAGCAGTTCTTC. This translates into CASSLGIAGPEQFF. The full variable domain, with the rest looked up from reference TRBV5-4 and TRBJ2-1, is ETGVTQSPTHLIKTRGQQVTLRCSSQSGHNTVSWYQQALGQGPQFIFQYYREEENGRGNFPPRFSGLQFPNYSSELNVNALELDDSALYLCASSLGIAGPEQFFGPGTRLTVL.

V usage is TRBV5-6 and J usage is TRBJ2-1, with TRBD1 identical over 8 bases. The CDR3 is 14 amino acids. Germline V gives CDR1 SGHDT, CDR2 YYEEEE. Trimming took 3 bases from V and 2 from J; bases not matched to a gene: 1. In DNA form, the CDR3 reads TGTGCCAGCAGCTGGGGACAGGCCTACAATGAGCAGTTCTTC. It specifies CASSWGQAYNEQFF.

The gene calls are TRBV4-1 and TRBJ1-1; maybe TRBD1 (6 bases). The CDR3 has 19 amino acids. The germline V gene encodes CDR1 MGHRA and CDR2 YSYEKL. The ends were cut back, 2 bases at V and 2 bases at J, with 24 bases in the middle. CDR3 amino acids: CASSQRGGLTGTSNTEAFF. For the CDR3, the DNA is TGCGCCAGCAGCCAAAGGGGGGGTCTAACCGGGACCTCAAACACTGAAGCTTTCTTT.

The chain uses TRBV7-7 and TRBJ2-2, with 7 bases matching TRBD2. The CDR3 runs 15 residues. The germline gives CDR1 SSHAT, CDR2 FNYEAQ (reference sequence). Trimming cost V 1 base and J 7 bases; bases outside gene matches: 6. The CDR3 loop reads CASSLGGGIGGELFF. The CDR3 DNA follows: TGTGCCAGCAGCTTAGGCGGGGGAATAGGCGGGGAGCTGTTTTTT.

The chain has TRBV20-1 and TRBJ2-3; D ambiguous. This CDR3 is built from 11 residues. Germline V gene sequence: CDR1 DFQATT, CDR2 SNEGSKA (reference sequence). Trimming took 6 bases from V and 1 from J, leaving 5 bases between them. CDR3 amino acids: CSAARTDTQYF. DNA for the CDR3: TGCAGTGCAGCCCGCACAGATACGCAGTATTTT.

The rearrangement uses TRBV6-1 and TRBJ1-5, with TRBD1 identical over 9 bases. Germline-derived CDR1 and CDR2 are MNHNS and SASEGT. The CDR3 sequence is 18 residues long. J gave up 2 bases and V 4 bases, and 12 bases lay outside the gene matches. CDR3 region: CASSARGQGKFGNQPQHF. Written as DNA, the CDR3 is TGTGCCAGCAGTGCCCGTGGACAGGGGAAATTTGGCAATCAGCCCCAGCATTTT.

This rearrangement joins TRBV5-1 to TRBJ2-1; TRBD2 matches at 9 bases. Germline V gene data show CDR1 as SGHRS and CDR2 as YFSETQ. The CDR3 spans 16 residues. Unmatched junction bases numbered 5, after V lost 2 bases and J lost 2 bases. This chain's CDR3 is CASSFSGGRTYNEQFF. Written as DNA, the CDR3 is TGCGCCAGCAGCTTTAGCGGGGGTAGAACCTACAATGAGCAGTTCTTC.